This T cell receptor beta chain appears in the sequencing data of a study of T cell responses to AZD1222 COVID-19 vaccine. The repertoire was sequenced with immunoSEQ multiplex PCR; TCRdb's copy has only in-frame clones and lacks some. In the table there are about 120,000 clones, just under 95% of which are singletons. The study, taken as a whole, reports: Two AZD1222 doses significantly raised spike-specific TCR breadth and depth over controls. Clonal diversity was possibly underestimated, and the donors were mostly white British, with more females.

Note on this clone: Its target is unknown.

Germline CDR1 reads LNHDA; CDR2 reads SQIVND (reference sequence). The CDR3 is made up of 13 amino acids. Deletions cut 5 bases from V and 1 base from J, with 8 bases between. The origin of this receptor is an adult in good health. The chain links TRBV19 to TRBJ1-1; possibly TRBD1 for D (6 bases). Source: peripheral blood, taken on day 0 of AZD1222 vaccination. CDR3 in DNA: TGTGCCAGTAGTCTGGGACAGAACACTGAAGCTTTCTTT. Translating gives CASSLGQNTEAFF.